This T cell receptor (beta chain) was profiled in a study of blood T cell repertoires in COVID-19. In the study overall: Samples came from the United States, Italy and Spain, spanning acute and convalescent COVID-19.

Using immunoSEQ multiplex PCR, the repertoire was profiled, and TCRdb retains in-frame clones only, with some absent. The repertoire has about 270,000 clones, around 87% of them found once; the top ten carry over 2%. CDR1 MDHEN and CDR2 SYDVKM come from the germline V gene. CDR3 length: 17 amino acids. Trimming at V came to 6 bases and at J to 5 bases, leaving 17 bases not matched to a gene. Participants were aged about 18 to 100 years from about two dozen US areas. Sequencing was carried out using PBMCs or T cells enriched from blood (not recorded which). This TCR was recovered from a woman aged 18-29 years who had recovered from COVID-19. The V call is TRBV28, the J call TRBJ1-2, with 8 bases matching TRBD1. CDR3 protein: CASSNLGTGLTLYGYTF. The CDR3 bases are TGTGCCAGCAGCAATCTAGGGACAGGCTTGACGCTTTATGGCTACACCTTC.